Shown below are 18 T cell receptor beta chains from a single sample sequenced in a study of T cells after yellow fever vaccination. TCRdb reprocessed the 5' RACE reads via MiXCR and lists one record per CDR3 protein. This sample has 300,000 to 400,000 distinct CDR3 sequences, with almost 4% found just once. The sample here was PBMCs, taken 5 days after the yellow fever booster vaccination. The receptors were gathered from a man between 18 and 35 years old who received the YFV17D yellow fever vaccine.

This clonotype appeared many times. This chain connects TRBV4-2 to TRBJ1-1; no reliable D call. Between the trimmed V and J ends, which lost 2 bases and 3 bases, there was a span of 4 bases. CDR1 LGHNA and CDR2 YNFKEQ come from the germline V gene. This CDR3 comprises 12 residues. CDR3 in amino acids: CASSQSYTEAFF. The CDR3 nucleotides are TGTGCCAGCAGCCAATCATACACTGAAGCTTTCTTT.

This clonotype was observed at least ten times. V usage is TRBV7-2 and J usage is TRBJ2-7; D may be TRBD1 (5 bases). V shed 2 bases and J shed 5 bases, with 16 bases lying between them. The CDR3 sequence is 15 residues long. Germline assignment: CDR1 SGHTA and CDR2 FQGNSA. The CDR3, as DNA: TGTGCCAGCAGCTTAATTCCAGGGATGATGGACGAGCAGTACTTC. Amino acids: CASSLIPGMMDEQYF.

This clonotype occurred many times. The chain has TRBV12-3 or TRBV12-4 and TRBJ2-2, with D possibly TRBD2 on 6 matching bases. The V end was cut by 5 bases, the J end by 8 bases, with 9 bases between. This CDR3 is built from 12 residues. This chain's CDR3 is CASSPGSGELFF. DNA of the CDR3: TGTGCCAGCAGTCCCGGGAGTGGGGAGCTGTTTTTT.

The chain links TRBV19 to TRBJ1-2; D is perhaps TRBD1 (6 bases). The CDR3 totals 13 residues. The V end lost 6 bases, the J end lost 7 bases, and 15 bases lay between the germline ends. CDR1 is LNHDA and CDR2 is SQIVND in the germline V gene (reference sequence). CDR3 in amino acids: CASSRDKPSGYTF. DNA of the CDR3: TGTGCCAGTAGCCGGGACAAACCATCTGGCTACACCTTC.

This clonotype turned up a few times. One end of the junction fails to match germline, which may point to a read error. This sequence joins TRBV7-7 and TRBJ2-3; 8 positions match TRBD1. Germline V gives CDR1 SSHAT, CDR2 FNYEAQ (reference sequence). This CDR3 is 15 amino acids long. The CDR3 coding sequence is TGTGCTAGCAGCTCGAACACAGGGGGAACAGATACGCAGTATTTT. Its translation is CASSSNTGGTDTQYF.

The V gene is TRBV5-8, the J gene TRBJ1-1; unclear D gene. Trimming pared 4 bases from V and 1 base from J, leaving 20 bases between. CDR1 SGHTS and CDR2 YDEGEE come from the germline V gene. CDR3 size: 17 residues. The CDR3 sequence: CASSPEQRIAGNTEAFF. CDR3 nucleotides: TGTGCCAGCAGCCCGGAACAGAGAATAGCCGGGAACACTGAAGCTTTCTTT.

This clonotype was recorded at least ten times. V gene TRBV4-2 combines with J gene TRBJ2-5, with D maybe TRBD2 (6 bases). Trimming shortened V by 0 bases and J by 6 bases, and 14 bases separated the two germline ends. This CDR3 is 15 amino acids long. From germline, CDR1 is LGHNA and CDR2 YNFKEQ. For the CDR3, the DNA is TGTGCCAGCAGCCAAGATCCGGAGGGAATGAAGACCCAGTACTTC. Translating gives CASSQDPEGMKTQYF.

Only a few counts were recorded for this clonotype. The chain joins TRBV5-4 to TRBJ2-3; 14 nucleotides match TRBD2. Unmatched junction bases numbered 8, after V lost 4 bases and J lost 4 bases. There are 17 residues in the CDR3. Germline CDR1 reads SGHNT; CDR2 reads YYREEE (reference sequence). The CDR3 nucleotides are TGTGCCAGCAGCGGGTGGACTAGCGGGGGGTTGGCAGATACGCAGTATTTT. As protein: CASSGWTSGGLADTQYF.

This clonotype was seen at least ten times. The genes are TRBV2 and TRBJ2-5; 11 bases map to TRBD1. V shed 9 bases, J shed 7 bases, and the junction held 7 bases outside the gene matches. Germline-derived CDR1 and CDR2 are SNHLY and FYNNEI. The CDR3 length is 13 residues. CDR3 sequence reads: CASLTGTGGTQYF. The CDR3 bases are TGTGCCAGTCTGACCGGGACAGGGGGGACCCAGTACTTC.

This clonotype was picked up many times. The junction shows a germline mismatch at one end, possibly a read error. This sequence joins TRBV11-3 and TRBJ1-3; unclear D gene. The CDR3 is made up of 15 amino acids. Germline V gene data show CDR1 as SGHNT and CDR2 as YENEEA. The CDR3 nucleotides are TGTGCCAGCACCTTATTCCGGGCAGCACGAAACACCATATATTTT. Encoded protein: CASTLFRAARNTIYF.

This clonotype was counted between two and nine times. The chain carries TRBV2 and TRBJ2-5; TRBD1 might be the D (5 bases). Germline CDR1 SNHLY, CDR2 FYNNEI. This CDR3 has 13 residues. Trimming left V 8 bases short and J 1 base short, with 11 bases between. The CDR3: CASEVGVQETQYF. The CDR3 nucleotides are TGTGCCAGCGAAGTAGGGGTCCAAGAGACCCAGTACTTC.

This clonotype has ten or more counts. The rearrangement uses TRBV5-1 and TRBJ2-1; 11 positions match TRBD2. The J segment lost 3 bases and the V segment lost 0 bases, leaving 2 bases of the junction unmatched. CDR3 length equals 16 residues. The germline V gene encodes CDR1 SGHRS and CDR2 YFSETQ. The CDR3 coding sequence is TGCGCCAGCAGCTTGGGGGGGACTAGCGGCTACAATGAGCAGTTCTTC. As protein: CASSLGGTSGYNEQFF.

The chain has TRBV7-2 and TRBJ2-1, with 9 nucleotides matching TRBD2. Germline V gives CDR1 SGHTA, CDR2 FQGNSA. V trimming: 5 bases; J trimming: 3 bases; junction bases outside the gene matches: 5. The CDR3 is made up of 15 amino acids. For the CDR3, the DNA is TGTGCCAGCAGCCAGGGGACTAGCAACTACAATGAGCAGTTCTTC. Translation: CASSQGTSNYNEQFF.

The table lists this clonotype with many counts. The V call is TRBV7-6, the J call TRBJ2-1; 7 bases map to TRBD2. After removal of 3 bases from V and 4 bases from J, the junction contained 6 bases not matched to a gene. Germline CDR1 is SGHVS and CDR2 is FNYEAQ. The CDR3 has 15 amino acids. CDR3 sequence (DNA): TGTGCCAGCAGCTTGCCCCCGGGACTATACAATGAGCAGTTCTTC. This codes for CASSLPPGLYNEQFF. The variable domain in full, with the rest retrieved from reference TRBV7-6 and TRBJ2-1, is GAGVSQSPRYKVTKRGQDVALRCDPISGHVSLYWYRQALGQGPEFLTYFNYEAQQDKSGLPNDRFSAERPEGSISTLTIQRTEQRDSAMYRCASSLPPGLYNEQFFGPGTRLTVL.

This sequence joins TRBV19 and TRBJ2-7, with TRBD2 as a possible D gene (6 bases). The V and J ends lost 6 bases and 0 bases respectively, with 15 bases between them. The germline V gene has CDR1 LNHDA and CDR2 SQIVND (reference sequence). The length of the CDR3 is 15 residues. The CDR3 loop is CASRYSGTGSYEQYF. DNA for the CDR3: TGTGCCAGTAGGTACTCCGGGACTGGCTCCTACGAGCAGTACTTC. The whole variable domain, filled in from reference TRBV19 and TRBJ2-7, reads DGGITQSPKYLFRKEGQNVTLSCEQNLNHDAMYWYRQDPGQGLRLIYYSQIVNDFQKGDIAEGYSVSREKKESFPLTVTSAQKNPTAFYLCASRYSGTGSYEQYFGPGTRLTVT.

The gene calls are TRBV6-2 or TRBV6-3 and TRBJ2-3; D gene ambiguous. The CDR3 consists of 17 residues. The V gene lost 5 bases and the J gene lost 2 bases, with 20 bases spanning the gap. Germline V gives CDR1 MNHEY, CDR2 SVGEGT. The CDR3: CASSPYRSESFTDTQYF. The CDR3 nucleotides are TGTGCCAGCAGTCCCTACCGGAGCGAGTCGTTCACAGATACGCAGTATTTT.

This clonotype was picked up a small number of times. This rearrangement joins TRBV4-1 to TRBJ1-2, with 11 bases identical to TRBD1. V shed 4 bases, J shed 8 bases, and the junction held 6 bases outside the gene matches. The CDR3 is 14 residues long. CDR1 MGHRA and CDR2 YSYEKL come from the germline V gene. DNA of the CDR3: TGCGCCAGCAGCCCCCCGGACAGGGGGCGCGGCTACACCTTC. Amino acids: CASSPPDRGRGYTF.

This clonotype was found a few times. This sequence joins TRBV11-2 and TRBJ2-5, with TRBD2 matching 10 bases. The J segment lost 4 bases and the V segment lost 5 bases, leaving 13 bases of the junction unmatched. The CDR3 length is 17 residues. From germline, CDR1 is SGHAT and CDR2 FQNNGV. CDR3 sequence: CASSQSGGALGAETQYF. CDR3 in DNA: TGTGCCAGCAGCCAAAGCGGGGGGGCTCTAGGGGCAGAGACCCAGTACTTC.